This entry is about one T cell receptor (beta chain). These data belong to a study of blood T cell repertoires in COVID-19. Sequenced by immunoSEQ multiplex PCR; TCRdb stores in-frame clones only, minus some. Of 25,000 or so clones in the sample, 90% to 95% were seen once. The CDR3 runs 17 residues. V lost 6 bases to trimming and J lost 0 bases; unmatched junction nucleotides: 8. Per germline, CDR1 SGHRS and CDR2 YFSETQ. The chain recombines TRBV5-1 with TRBJ2-1, with 11 bases identical to TRBD2. The clonotype originates from a woman aged 50 to 60 with active COVID-19. The material sequenced was peripheral blood. The CDR3: CASMGTSGAGSYNEQFF. The DNA of the CDR3 is TGCGCCAGCATGGGGACTAGCGGCGCCGGCTCCTACAATGAGCAGTTCTTC.